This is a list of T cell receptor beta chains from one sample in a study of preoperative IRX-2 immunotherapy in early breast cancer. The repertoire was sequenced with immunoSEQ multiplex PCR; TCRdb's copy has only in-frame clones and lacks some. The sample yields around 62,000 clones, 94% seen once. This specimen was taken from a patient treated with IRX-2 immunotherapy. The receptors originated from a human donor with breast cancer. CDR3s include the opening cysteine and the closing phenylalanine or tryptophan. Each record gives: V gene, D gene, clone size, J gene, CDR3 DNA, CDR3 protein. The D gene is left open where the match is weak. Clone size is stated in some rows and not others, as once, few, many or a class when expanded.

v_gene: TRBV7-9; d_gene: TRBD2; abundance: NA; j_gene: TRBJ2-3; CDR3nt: TGTGCCAGTACTAGCGGCCTCACAGATACGCAGTATTTT; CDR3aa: CASTSGLTDTQYF
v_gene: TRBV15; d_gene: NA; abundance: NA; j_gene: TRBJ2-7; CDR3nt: TGTGCCACCAGCTCCGACAGTTTGCTCGAGCAGTACTTC; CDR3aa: CATSSDSLLEQYF
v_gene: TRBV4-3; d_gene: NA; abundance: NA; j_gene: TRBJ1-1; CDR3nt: TGCGCCAGCAGTCCCCGGTTCGTAATGAACACTGAAGCTTTCTTT; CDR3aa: CASSPRFVMNTEAFF
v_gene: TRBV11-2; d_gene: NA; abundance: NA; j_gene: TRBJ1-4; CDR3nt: TGTGCCAGCAGCTTAACGGAGGGTGAAAAACTGTTTTTT; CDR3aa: CASSLTEGEKLFF
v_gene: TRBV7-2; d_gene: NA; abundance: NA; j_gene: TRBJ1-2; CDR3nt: TGTGCCAGCAGCTTAGAGGCCGGTACTTATGGCTACACCTTC; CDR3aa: CASSLEAGTYGYTF
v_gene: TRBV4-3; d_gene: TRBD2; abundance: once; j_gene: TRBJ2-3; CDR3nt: TGCGCCAGCAGCCAAGGGACCACTAGCGGGCCTAGCACAGATACGCAGTATTTT; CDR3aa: CASSQGTTSGPSTDTQYF
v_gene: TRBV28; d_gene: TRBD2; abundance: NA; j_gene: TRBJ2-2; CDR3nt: TGTGCCAGCAGTTGGGGGGGGAACACCGGGGAGCTGTTTTTT; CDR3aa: CASSWGGNTGELFF
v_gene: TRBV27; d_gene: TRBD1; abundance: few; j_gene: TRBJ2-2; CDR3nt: TGTGCCAGCAGTTTAGCGACAGGGCCCGGGGAGCTGTTTTTT; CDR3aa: CASSLATGPGELFF
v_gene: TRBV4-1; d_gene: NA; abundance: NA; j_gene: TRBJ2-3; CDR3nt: TGCGCCAGCAGCAGTTACCGGGACAGCACAGATACGCAGTATTTT; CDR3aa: CASSSYRDSTDTQYF
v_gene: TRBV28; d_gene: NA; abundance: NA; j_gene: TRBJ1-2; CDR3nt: TGTGCCAGCAGTAACCGGCCTAACTATGGCTACACCTTC; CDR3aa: CASSNRPNYGYTF
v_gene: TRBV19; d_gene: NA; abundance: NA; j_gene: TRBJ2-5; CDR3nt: TGTGCCAGTAGTTCCCCAGGAAGAAAAGAGACCCAGTACTTC; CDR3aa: CASSSPGRKETQYF